A single sample is the source of the 30 T cell receptor beta chains below, sequenced in a study of CD8+CD57+ T cells in acquired aplastic anemia. Genomic DNA served as template for TCR beta VDJ and CDR3 profiling. TCRdb recomputed calls from the reads with MiXCR, one row per CDR3 protein. The sample includes hundreds of thousands of distinct CDR3 sequences, around 68% seen only once; the top ten take 3% to 4.5%. Sequenced material: sorted CD4+, CD8+, or CD8+CD57+ T cells (not recorded which) from PBMCs. These TCRs come from a human donor in good health, serving as a control.

This clonotype appeared a single time. The chain employs TRBV6-2 or TRBV6-3 and TRBJ1-5; 9 nucleotides line up with TRBD1. This CDR3 is 14 amino acids long. Germline V gives CDR1 MNHEY, CDR2 SVGEGT. J gave up 7 bases and V 7 bases, and 8 bases lay outside the gene matches. CDR3 region: CASKRQGGEQPQHF. The CDR3 DNA reads TGTGCCAGCAAGAGACAGGGGGGCGAGCAGCCCCAGCATTTT.

As regards this clonotype: One end of the junction does not line up with germline, which may come from a read error. The V gene is TRBV20-1, the J gene TRBJ1-6, with D tentatively TRBD1 (6 bases). The germline V gene has CDR1 DFQATT and CDR2 SNEGSKA (reference sequence). This CDR3 spans 12 amino acids. The CDR3 sequence is CSATQTRDMLMF. CDR3 in DNA: TGCAGTGCTACCCAGACCCGGGACATGCTAATGTTT.

The rearrangement joins TRBV4-1 to TRBJ2-7; 11 bases are a match to TRBD1. With 3 bases clipped from V and 7 bases from J, the junction kept 5 bases outside the gene matches. Looked up from germline, CDR1 is MGHRA and CDR2 is YSYEKL. This CDR3 spans 14 amino acids. CDR3 sequence: CASSQDRGRGEQYF. The CDR3 nucleotides read TGCGCCAGCAGCCAGGACAGGGGGCGAGGTGAGCAGTACTTC.

V and J are TRBV7-2 and TRBJ2-7; D may be TRBD1 (6 bases). There are 15 residues in the CDR3. Trimming left V 2 bases short and J 7 bases short, with 18 bases between. In germline, CDR1 is SGHTA, CDR2 FQGNSA. DNA of the CDR3: TGTGCCAGCAGCTTATTTGGACAGAGGTCCAATGAGCAGTACTTC. As protein: CASSLFGQRSNEQYF.

As to this clonotype: The conserved final phenylalanine or tryptophan is absent from the CDR3, which likely points to a read error. The CDR3 region is CASSLETGGRYTP. CDR3 DNA: TGTGCCAGCAGCTTAGAAACAGGGGGCCGCTACACCCCC. The chain carries TRBV7-2 and TRBJ1-2, with 9 bases that match TRBD1. This CDR3 is built from 13 residues. The germline V gene encodes CDR1 SGHTA and CDR2 FQGNSA. The ends lost 1 base at V and 9 bases at J; junction bases unmatched: 3.

The gene calls are TRBV2 and TRBJ1-6; D gene uncertain. Trimming pared 6 bases from V and 19 bases from J, leaving 28 bases between. Germline V gene lookup returns CDR1 SNHLY and CDR2 FYNNEI. There are 15 residues in the CDR3. CDR3: CASRQQSTGNQYFHF. CDR3 nucleotide sequence: TGTGCCAGCAGGCAGCAGAGCACTGGTAATCAGTACTTTCACTTT.

The chain is built from TRBV7-9 and TRBJ1-1; D ambiguous. Trimming pared 6 bases from V and 14 bases from J, leaving 22 bases between. Germline V gives CDR1 SEHNR, CDR2 FQNEAQ (reference sequence). CDR3 length equals 13 residues. The CDR3 here is CASRGQTHTTAFF. CDR3 sequence (DNA): TGTGCCAGCAGAGGGCAGACACACACTACAGCGTTCTTT.

V gene TRBV29-1 combines with J gene TRBJ2-1, with TRBD2 identical over 11 bases. Germline V gives CDR1 SQVTM, CDR2 ANQGSEA. The CDR3 covers 16 residues. Here the CDR3 DNA reads TGCAGTGCTAGAGCCACTAGCGGGAGCTCCTACAATGAGCAGTTCTTC. Translated, it gives CSARATSGSSYNEQFF.

This clonotype was observed many times. The chain links TRBV6-1 to TRBJ1-1; unclear D gene. Germline lookup yields CDR1 MNHNS and CDR2 SASEGT. CDR3 length equals 14 residues. The V end lost 6 bases, the J end lost 1 base, and 12 bases lay between the germline ends. The CDR3 coding sequence is TGTGCCAGCAGCGTCGAAGTTGGGAACACTGAAGCTTTCTTT. Protein: CASSVEVGNTEAFF.

The V call is TRBV19, the J call TRBJ2-2; TRBD2 might be the D (5 bases). Germline-derived CDR1 and CDR2 are LNHDA and SQIVND (reference sequence). CDR3 size: 14 residues. Trimming stripped 9 bases from V and 7 bases from J, with 18 bases between. Written as DNA, the CDR3 is TGTGCCAGCGCCGGATCCCTAGCCGGCGGGGAGCTGTTTTTT. Translation gives CASAGSLAGGELFF.

The CDR3 region is CASSLAGLQPQHF. CDR3 in DNA: TGCGCCAGCAGCTTGGCCGGGCTTCAGCCCCAGCATTTT. The chain joins TRBV5-1 to TRBJ1-5; D unclear. Germline-derived CDR1 and CDR2 are SGHRS and YFSETQ. CDR3 size: 13 residues. The V end was cut by 0 bases, the J end by 6 bases, with 7 bases between.

This chain uses TRBV14 with TRBJ1-1; 10 bases are a match to TRBD1. This CDR3 contains 13 residues. V dropped 9 bases and J dropped 5; count of bases not matched to a gene: 6. Germline CDR1 reads SGHDN; CDR2 reads FVKESK. CDR3 nucleotide sequence: TGTGCCAGACCGGGACAGGGGTTAACTGAAGCTTTCTTT. This translates into CARPGQGLTEAFF.

This chain links TRBV6-1 with TRBJ1-5; the D gene is possibly TRBD1 (6 bases). CDR3 length equals 12 residues. The ends were cut back, 6 bases at V and 11 bases at J, with 14 bases in the middle. Germline loops: CDR1 MNHNS, CDR2 SASEGT. The CDR3 DNA sequence: TGTGCCAGCAGGGAATCAGGGGCGGCCCAGCATTTT. This sequence encodes CASRESGAAQHF.

The rearrangement uses TRBV7-2 and TRBJ2-7; 11 bases agree with TRBD1. Germline loops: CDR1 SGHTA, CDR2 FQGNSA. This CDR3 contains 16 residues. Trimming removed 5 bases from V and 3 bases from J; junction bases left unmatched: 9. The CDR3 bases are TGTGCCAGCAGCCAGGGACAGGGGGGTCCCTACTACGAGCAGTACTTC. Its translation: CASSQGQGGPYYEQYF.

There are a few counts of this clonotype. The rearrangement links TRBV12-3 or TRBV12-4 to TRBJ2-7; TRBD1 matches 10 bases. This CDR3 is built from 14 residues. The J segment lost 3 bases and the V segment lost 7 bases, leaving 6 bases of the junction unmatched. In DNA, the CDR3 is TGTGCCAGCACCTCGACAGGGGGCGACTACGAGCAGTACTTC. Its protein product is CASTSTGGDYEQYF.

Turning to this clonotype: Without the conserved terminal phenylalanine or tryptophan, this CDR3 likely stems from a read error. The DNA is omitted, as the CDR3 cannot be located on it reliably, and the CDR3 follows TCRdb's listing. The chain links TRBV7-8 to TRBJ2-7; TRBD1, the table's D call, was not compared with the DNA. Germline V gene lookup returns CDR1 SGHVS and CDR2 FQNEAQ. From its first to its last residue, the CDR3 has 13 amino acids. This chain's CDR3 is CASSTGGGLSYYQ.

This clonotype was observed once. This chain joins TRBV5-6 and TRBJ1-2, with 8 positions matching TRBD1. This CDR3 has 14 residues. V dropped 7 bases and J dropped 5; count of bases not matched to a gene: 10. In germline, CDR1 is SGHDT, CDR2 YYEEEE. This CDR3 reads CASRTTGVPYGYTF. In DNA form, the CDR3 reads TGTGCCAGCCGAACGACAGGGGTACCATATGGCTACACCTTC.

This clonotype was observed a single time. The gene calls are TRBV7-6 and TRBJ2-3; weak D call: TRBD2 (5 bases). The V end was cut by 7 bases, the J end by 10 bases, with 24 bases between. This CDR3 spans 15 amino acids. Germline values: CDR1 SGHVS, CDR2 FNYEAQ. CDR3 protein: CASTSGGPVNTAQYF. In DNA form, the CDR3 reads TGTGCCAGCACCTCCGGCGGGCCTGTCAACACCGCGCAGTATTTT.

This clonotype occurred many times. This chain connects TRBV24-1 to TRBJ2-7, with a tentative D call TRBD2 (5 bases). The V end was cut by 6 bases, the J end by 7 bases, with 18 bases between. This CDR3 spans 14 amino acids. Germline V gene sequence: CDR1 KGHDR, CDR2 SFDVKD. The CDR3 is CATSYGGPPGEQYF. Here the CDR3 DNA reads TGTGCCACCAGTTACGGCGGGCCTCCGGGGGAGCAGTACTTC.

This chain connects TRBV2 to TRBJ2-2, with no clear D. Trimming pared 6 bases from V and 1 base from J, leaving 9 bases between. The length of the CDR3 is 14 residues. Germline CDR1 is SNHLY and CDR2 is FYNNEI. CDR3 amino acids: CASSKGGNTGELFF. CDR3 nucleotides: TGTGCCAGCAGCAAAGGCGGGAACACCGGGGAGCTGTTTTTT.

A word on this clonotype: One end of the junction does not line up with germline, which may come from a read error. Here the CDR3 reads CASSSRAGYNSPLF. DNA for the CDR3: TGTGCCAGCAGCTCCAGGGCGGGGTACAATTCCCCCCTCTTT. The V call is TRBV7-2, the J call TRBJ1-5, with D possibly being TRBD1 (5 bases). CDR1 is SGHTA, CDR2 FQGNSA, per germline. The length of the CDR3 is 14 residues.

This clonotype has ten or more counts. The rearrangement joins TRBV25-1 to TRBJ1-2; 12 bases fit TRBD1. Germline V gives CDR1 MGHDK, CDR2 SYGVNS. V was clipped by 3 bases and J by 8 bases; unmatched bases: 7. CDR3 length equals 15 residues. CDR3 nucleotide sequence: TGTGCCAGCAGTGACCTGGGACAGGGGGCAGGGGGCTACACCTTC. Its translation: CASSDLGQGAGGYTF.

The sample holds many counts of this clonotype. The J gene is TRBJ2-5, the V gene TRBV7-2; D gene uncertain. Germline V gives CDR1 SGHTA, CDR2 FQGNSA. CDR3 length: 15 amino acids. With 2 bases removed from V and 2 bases from J, the gap between germline ends came to 12 bases. As DNA, the CDR3 is TGTGCCAGCAGCTTATTTCAGTCAGAACAAGAGACCCAGTACTTC. Its protein is CASSLFQSEQETQYF.

The CDR3 sequence is CASSIEGGQGVNGYTFLTF. For the CDR3, the DNA is TGTGCCAGTAGTATAGAAGGGGGGCAGGGCGTCAATGGCTACACCTTCCTGACTTTC. The chain uses TRBV19 and TRBJ2-6; D might be TRBD1 or TRBD2, each matching 6 bases. There are 19 residues in the CDR3. The V and J ends lost 0 bases and 14 bases respectively, with 29 bases between them. CDR1 is LNHDA and CDR2 is SQIVND in the germline V gene (reference sequence).

Comments on this clonotype: At one boundary the junction diverges from the germline segment, which might be a read error. V gene TRBV7-2 combines with J gene TRBJ2-7, with 8 bases fitting TRBD1. The CDR3 runs 14 residues. CDR1 SGHTA and CDR2 FQGNSA come from the germline V gene. CDR3 nucleotide sequence: TGTGCCAGCAGCCGCTCCCTCGACAGGGGCGGGCAGTCATTC. It encodes CASSRSLDRGGQSF.

About this clonotype: The junction shows a germline mismatch at one end, possibly a read error. This chain uses TRBV9 with TRBJ2-5; D unresolved. Germline V gene sequence: CDR1 SGDLS, CDR2 YYNGEE. The CDR3 is 13 amino acids. DNA for the CDR3: TGTGCCAGCAGCGTAGGGGTAGTGAACACTGAGGCCTTC. Protein: CASSVGVVNTEAF.

The table lists this clonotype with many counts. The DNA of the CDR3 is TGTGCCAGCAGCTTATACGGGGGCGCGGACACCGGGGAGCTGTTTTTT. Its translation: CASSLYGGADTGELFF. The chain joins TRBV7-2 to TRBJ2-2; either TRBD1 or TRBD2 may fit D (6 bases each). The V end was cut by 2 bases, the J end by 3 bases, with 13 bases between. The CDR3 sequence is 16 residues long. Germline CDR1 and CDR2: SGHTA and FQGNSA.

The table lists this clonotype with many counts. This chain uses TRBV3-1 with TRBJ2-5; tentatively, D is TRBD1 (6 bases). The germline V and J ends were trimmed by 3 bases and 5 bases, with 16 bases remaining between them. This CDR3 contains 15 residues. The germline V gene encodes CDR1 LGHDT and CDR2 YNNKEL (reference sequence). The CDR3 loop reads CASSQVRHREETQYF. DNA of the CDR3: TGTGCCAGCAGCCAGGTACGACACAGGGAGGAGACCCAGTACTTC.

This clonotype appeared many times. V is TRBV6-1 and J is TRBJ1-6; D is unclear. The germline V gene has CDR1 MNHNS and CDR2 SASEGT. V lost 7 bases to trimming and J lost 0 bases, with 10 bases between them. The CDR3 totals 15 residues. The CDR3 region has the DNA TGTGCCAGCATTGGGCTTAGCTCCTATAATTCACCCCTCCACTTT. As protein: CASIGLSSYNSPLHF.

The chain recombines TRBV7-9 with TRBJ1-4; D uncertain. V lost 1 base and J lost 14, with 23 bases in between. Germline CDR1 SEHNR, CDR2 FQNEAQ (reference sequence). This CDR3 spans 16 amino acids. CDR3 region: CASSLEAGLAGETLFF. The CDR3, as DNA: TGTGCCAGCAGCTTAGAAGCTGGGCTAGCTGGAGAGACCCTGTTTTTT.